This record looks at one T cell receptor beta chain sequence and its context. Its antigen is still unknown. Losses at the gene ends were 3 bases for V and 5 bases for J; bases not matched to a gene: 6. Germline CDR1 is LGHDT and CDR2 is YNNKEL (reference sequence). The CDR3 loop spans 14 amino acids. PCR was performed a second time for roughly 7 to 12 cycles using a sample-barcoded 5' primer and a J-beta primer mix. TCRdb fed the 5' RACE reads into MiXCR, producing one record per CDR3 protein. The sample carries more than 750,000 distinct CDR3 sequences, around 29% recorded once. The sample comes from a study of blood T cells in healthy people across ages. Study-wide findings and caveats: Not knowing donor CMV status may have confounded expanded clonotype changes.

Another study also made use of these data, one on T cells of mothers and their children. That work states: The cDNA synthesis received all extracted RNA, at around 1.5 ug per 15 ul.

The sequencing sample was made of blood. The origin of this receptor is a woman aged 40 to 50 in good health. The chain employs TRBV3-1 and TRBJ2-7; 8 nucleotides align to TRBD2. CDR3 nucleotide sequence: TGTGCCAGCAGCCAGCGGGGGGATAGGGACGAGCAGTACTTC. Its protein product is CASSQRGDRDEQYF.